This T cell receptor beta chain originates from a study of blood T cell repertoires in COVID-19. Assay used: immunoSEQ multiplex PCR; TCRdb lists only in-frame clones, some missing. The sample shows roughly 300,000 clones, approximately 90% of them seen only once. Trimming stripped 3 bases from V and 0 bases from J, with 9 bases between. The CDR3 has 15 amino acids. Germline V gene data show CDR1 as MGHRA and CDR2 as YSYEKL. Concerning this clone itself: Other DNA sequences in this specimen translate into the identical CDR3.

The chain carries TRBV4-1 and TRBJ2-1; no firm D call. The sequenced sample consisted of PBMCs or T cells enriched from blood (not recorded which). The receptor comes from a man aged 25-45 years who had recovered from COVID-19. The CDR3 DNA follows: TGCGCCAGCAGCCAGGGTAGAGGCTCCTACAATGAGCAGTTCTTC. Its protein is CASSQGRGSYNEQFF.